These 24 T cell receptor beta chains share one sample of origin, sequenced in a study of cytomegalovirus exposure and HLA in healthy donors. PCR was performed using 60 Vbeta and 13 Jbeta primers. Sequencing was performed with immunoSEQ multiplex PCR; in TCRdb, only in-frame clones are kept and a portion is missing. The sample table includes around 100,000 clones. The sequencing input was PBMCs. The receptors were gathered from a man aged 40-49 years in good health and CMV-seronegative.

The gene calls are TRBV7-2 and TRBJ2-2; 12 bases map to TRBD1. CDR1 and CDR2 from the germline V gene are SGHTA and FQGNSA. With V trimmed by 5 bases and J by 8 bases, 12 bases remained unmatched. This CDR3 is 17 amino acids long. CDR3 DNA sequence: TGTGCCAGCAGCCGAACTACGGGACAGGGGGCTAGAGGGGAGCTGTTTTTT. Translating it yields CASSRTTGQGARGELFF.

The chain links TRBV6-4 to TRBJ1-1; 8 bases fit TRBD1. Trimming at V came to 6 bases and at J to 5 bases, leaving 5 bases not matched to a gene. This CDR3 has 13 amino acids. From germline, CDR1 is MRHNA and CDR2 SNTAGT. CDR3 coding DNA: TGTGCCAGCAGGGCGACAGGGGTTACTGAAGCTTTCTTT. Translating it yields CASRATGVTEAFF.

The CDR3 sequence is CASSELREYF. CDR3 nucleotide sequence: TGCGCCAGCAGTGAGTTGAGAGAGTACTTC. The chain carries TRBV10-1 and TRBJ2-5; no firm D call. Trimming removed 1 base from V and 12 bases from J, with 6 bases in between. The CDR3 loop spans 10 amino acids. Germline CDR1 and CDR2: WNHNN and SYGVQD (reference sequence).

The J gene is TRBJ2-3, the V gene TRBV9; D gene uncertain. Germline V gene sequence: CDR1 SGDLS, CDR2 YYNGEE. The length of the CDR3 is 13 residues. The V end lost 3 bases, the J end lost 0 bases, and 5 bases lay between the germline ends. The CDR3 loop is CASSAESTDTQYF. The CDR3 DNA reads TGTGCCAGCAGCGCGGAGAGCACAGATACGCAGTATTTT.

The J gene is TRBJ1-1, the V gene TRBV9; D unclear. V dropped 4 bases and J dropped 2 bases, with 3 bases sitting between them. Per germline, CDR1 SGDLS and CDR2 YYNGEE. The length of the CDR3 is 11 residues. CDR3 nucleotide sequence: TGTGCCAGCAGCTCTAACACTGAAGCTTTCTTT. Translated: CASSSNTEAFF.

The rearrangement links TRBV5-6 to TRBJ2-7; TRBD1 might be the D (5 bases). From germline, CDR1 is SGHDT and CDR2 YYEEEE. The CDR3 sequence is 13 residues long. Trimming shortened V by 2 bases and J by 1 base, and 7 bases separated the two germline ends. This CDR3 is CASSFTGSYEQYF. The CDR3 DNA follows: TGTGCCAGCAGCTTCACAGGATCCTACGAGCAGTACTTC.

The chain uses TRBV7-7 and TRBJ2-2; weak D call: TRBD1 (6 bases). Trimming stripped 3 bases from V and 3 bases from J, with 8 bases between. This CDR3 is 14 amino acids long. Germline values: CDR1 SSHAT, CDR2 FNYEAQ (reference sequence). This CDR3 reads CASSFRQDTGELFF. CDR3 nucleotides: TGTGCCAGCAGCTTCCGACAGGACACCGGGGAGCTGTTTTTT.

The chain links TRBV7-2 to TRBJ2-7, with 8 bases identical to TRBD2. V lost 4 bases and J lost 4; bases outside the gene matches: 6. Germline-derived CDR1 and CDR2 are SGHTA and FQGNSA. CDR3 length: 14 amino acids. CDR3 nucleotides: TGTGCCAGCAGCTCACAGCGGGAGATTTACGAGCAGTACTTC. Encoded protein: CASSSQREIYEQYF.

The chain is built from TRBV19 and TRBJ1-3, with D maybe TRBD1 (6 bases). V gave up 4 bases and J gave up 4 bases, with 17 bases separating them. The CDR3 runs to 16 residues. From germline, CDR1 is LNHDA and CDR2 SQIVND (reference sequence). CDR3 nucleotide sequence: TGTGCCAGTAGTACGACAGGTCCTGCGGGCGGAAACACCATATATTTT. Protein: CASSTTGPAGGNTIYF.

The rearrangement links TRBV19 to TRBJ1-5; 7 bases map to TRBD1. This CDR3 spans 14 amino acids. CDR1 and CDR2 (germline): LNHDA, SQIVND (reference sequence). J lost 3 bases, V lost 7 bases, and 6 bases had no gene match. This chain's CDR3 is CASNGDRTNQPQHF. The CDR3 nucleotides are TGTGCCAGTAACGGGGACAGAACCAATCAGCCCCAGCATTTT. Combining the CDR3 with reference TRBV19 and TRBJ1-5 gives the whole variable domain DGGITQSPKYLFRKEGQNVTLSCEQNLNHDAMYWYRQDPGQGLRLIYYSQIVNDFQKGDIAEGYSVSREKKESFPLTVTSAQKNPTAFYLCASNGDRTNQPQHFGDGTRLSIL.

The chain couples TRBV29-1 to TRBJ1-5, with no clear D. The V gene's germline CDR1 is SQVTM and CDR2 ANQGSEA. Deletions cut 7 bases from V and 1 base from J, with 8 bases between. This CDR3 is built from 12 residues. CDR3 DNA: TGCAGCGCGGGATCAAGCAATCAGCCCCAGCATTTT. Translated, it gives CSAGSSNQPQHF.

The genes are TRBV6-5 and TRBJ2-7, with D perhaps TRBD2 (6 bases). CDR1 is MNHEY, CDR2 SVGAGI, per germline. The CDR3 covers 14 residues. V lost 0 bases and J 4 bases, leaving 10 bases between the germline ends. The CDR3 protein is CASSYSRRGYEQYF. In DNA form, the CDR3 reads TGTGCCAGCAGTTACTCGAGGAGGGGTTACGAGCAGTACTTC.

The chain combines TRBV19 with TRBJ2-5; a weak D match, TRBD2 (5 bases). The DNA end favors TRBJ2-7, so the J call may be wrong. Germline CDR1 and CDR2: LNHDA and SQIVND (reference sequence). The CDR3 runs to 13 residues. The CDR3 region is CASSPTTYYEQYF. Written as DNA, the CDR3 is TGTGCCAGTAGTCCGACTACTTACTACGAGCAGTACTTC.

This chain links TRBV28 with TRBJ1-1; TRBD1 is a possible D gene (5 bases). The V and J ends lost 2 bases and 4 bases respectively, with 11 bases between them. CDR1 and CDR2 from the germline V gene are MDHEN and SYDVKM. CDR3 length: 14 residues. CDR3 DNA sequence: TGTGCCAGCAGTTTACCAGGGAAAGGCACTGAAGCTTTCTTT. It specifies CASSLPGKGTEAFF.

The rearrangement links TRBV6-5 to TRBJ2-1; perhaps TRBD2 as D (7 bases). V dropped 2 bases and J dropped 2 bases, with 10 bases sitting between them. The germline V gene has CDR1 MNHEY and CDR2 SVGAGI. This CDR3 is built from 15 residues. The DNA of the CDR3 is TGTGCCAGCAGTTACAGGGGGGGCACCTACAATGAGCAGTTCTTC. It translates to CASSYRGGTYNEQFF.

CDR3 coding DNA: TGTGCCACCAGCAGGGCCGTAGGAGTGGGCACCGGGGAGCTGTTTTTT. Amino acids: CATSRAVGVGTGELFF. The gene calls are TRBV15 and TRBJ2-2; D remains ambiguous. The germline V gene has CDR1 LNHNV and CDR2 YYDKDF (reference sequence). Between the trimmed V and J ends, which lost 3 bases and 4 bases, there was a span of 15 bases. CDR3 length: 16 residues.

In DNA, the CDR3 is TGTGCCAGCAGCGTAGGGCAGTCAAACACCATATATTTT. Residues: CASSVGQSNTIYF. The genes are TRBV9 and TRBJ1-3; no clear D. The CDR3 has 13 residues. The V gene lost 0 bases and the J gene lost 6 bases, with 7 bases spanning the gap. CDR1 is SGDLS and CDR2 is YYNGEE in the germline V gene.

CDR3 sequence (DNA): TGTGCCAGCAGCTTCAGGGCCCAGGCCTACGAGCAGTACTTC. Protein: CASSFRAQAYEQYF. The rearrangement links TRBV7-9 to TRBJ2-7, with D tentatively TRBD1 (5 bases). Germline values: CDR1 SEHNR, CDR2 FQNEAQ (reference sequence). Trimming shortened V by 3 bases and J by 2 bases, and 11 bases separated the two germline ends. The CDR3 runs 14 residues.

The chain carries TRBV5-4 and TRBJ2-7, with 8 bases identical to TRBD2. Germline CDR1 SGHNT, CDR2 YYREEE (reference sequence). The CDR3 is 14 amino acids. Losses at the gene ends were 2 bases for V and 5 bases for J; bases not matched to a gene: 6. CDR3 amino acids: CASSFDPGGDEQYF. CDR3 coding DNA: TGTGCCAGCAGCTTCGACCCGGGAGGGGACGAGCAGTACTTC.

This chain joins TRBV23-1 and TRBJ2-7, with D possibly matching TRBD1 (6 bases). TRBV23-1 is reported as an ORF; its role is uncertain. The CDR3 spans 17 residues. Trimming took off 0 bases at V and 3 bases at J, with 18 bases between the two ends. CDR3 bases: TGCGCCAGCAGTCAATCTGGAACGGGGACAAGCGGCTACGAGCAGTACTTC. This codes for CASSQSGTGTSGYEQYF.

The V and J genes are TRBV7-2 and TRBJ1-3, with 8 bases fitting TRBD1. J lost 0 bases, V lost 5 bases, and 6 bases had no gene match. The CDR3 is made up of 16 amino acids. Germline V CDR1 and CDR2: SGHTA, FQGNSA. CDR3 amino acids: CASSPQGGGSGNTIYF. The CDR3 DNA reads as TGTGCCAGCAGCCCACAGGGGGGTGGCTCTGGAAACACCATATATTTT.

V is TRBV19 and J is TRBJ2-3, with D possibly matching TRBD1 (5 bases). There are 15 residues in the CDR3. Trimming removed 4 bases from V and 6 bases from J, with 17 bases in between. In germline, CDR1 is LNHDA, CDR2 SQIVND (reference sequence). This CDR3 reads CASSTGAPRTDTQYF. In DNA form, the CDR3 reads TGTGCCAGTAGTACTGGGGCACCTCGGACGGATACGCAGTATTTT.

The chain is built from TRBV28 and TRBJ1-4, with D possibly matching TRBD1 (6 bases). The germline V gene encodes CDR1 MDHEN and CDR2 SYDVKM. The CDR3 consists of 14 residues. Trimming removed 5 bases at V and 7 bases at J, with 14 bases between. In DNA form, the CDR3 reads TGTGCCAGCAGTCGGGGGGGGCTTATTGAAAAACTGTTTTTT. As protein: CASSRGGLIEKLFF.

This sequence joins TRBV7-6 and TRBJ2-7, with D possibly being TRBD1 (6 bases). The CDR3 spans 18 residues. CDR1 is SGHVS and CDR2 is FNYEAQ in the germline V gene. Deletions cut 2 bases from V and 0 bases from J, with 20 bases between. The chain's CDR3 is CASSLLVRGRSNSYEQYF. CDR3 nucleotide sequence: TGTGCCAGCAGCTTATTGGTCAGGGGCCGCTCCAACTCCTACGAGCAGTACTTC.